This T cell receptor (beta chain) was sequenced for a study of T-cell reconstitution after alpha-beta-depleted transplantation in children. Preparing the TCRbeta library involved the use of unique molecular identifiers. TCRdb recomputed calls from the PCR reads with MiXCR, one row per CDR3 protein. Of about 400,000 distinct CDR3 sequences in the sample, 20% were seen once. The sample holds a few counts of this clonotype. The sequence derives from a human donor who donated a stem cell graft to a child with acute myeloid leukemia. This specimen consisted of PBMCs from the stem cell graft donor, obtained from the stem cell graft.

The CDR3 DNA sequence: TGTGCCTGGAGTGTACGTGGGGGGGCAGGGAAGCGGGACGAGCAGTACTTC. Amino acids: CAWSVRGGAGKRDEQYF. J is TRBJ2-7 and V is TRBV30, with a possible D match to TRBD2 (7 bases). The CDR3 extends over 17 amino acids. V lost 0 bases and J lost 5, with 23 bases in between. Germline V gene sequence: CDR1 GTSNPN, CDR2 SVGIG (reference sequence). Drawing the rest from reference TRBV30 and TRBJ2-7, the complete variable domain is SQTIHQWPATLVQPVGSPLSLECTVEGTSNPNLYWYRQAAGRGLQLLFYSVGIGQISSEVPQNLSASRPQDRQFILSSKKLLLSDSGFYLCAWSVRGGAGKRDEQYFGPGTRLTVT.